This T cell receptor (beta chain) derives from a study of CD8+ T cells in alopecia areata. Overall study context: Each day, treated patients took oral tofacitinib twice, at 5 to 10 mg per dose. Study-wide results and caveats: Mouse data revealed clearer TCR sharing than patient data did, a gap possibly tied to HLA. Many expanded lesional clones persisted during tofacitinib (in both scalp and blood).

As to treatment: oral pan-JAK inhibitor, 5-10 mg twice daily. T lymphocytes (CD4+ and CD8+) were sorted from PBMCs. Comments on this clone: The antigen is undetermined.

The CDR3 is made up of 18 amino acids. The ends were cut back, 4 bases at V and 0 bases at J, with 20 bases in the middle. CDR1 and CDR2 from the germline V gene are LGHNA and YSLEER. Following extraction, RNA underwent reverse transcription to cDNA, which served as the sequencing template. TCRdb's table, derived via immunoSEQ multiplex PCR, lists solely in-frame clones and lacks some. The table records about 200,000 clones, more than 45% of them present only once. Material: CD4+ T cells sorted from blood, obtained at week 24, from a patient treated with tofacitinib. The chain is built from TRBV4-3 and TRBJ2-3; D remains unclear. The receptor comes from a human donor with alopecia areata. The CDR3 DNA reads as TGCGCCAGCAGCCCCGGGCGGTTGGCGGAAACTAGCACAGATACGCAGTATTTT. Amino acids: CASSPGRLAETSTDTQYF.